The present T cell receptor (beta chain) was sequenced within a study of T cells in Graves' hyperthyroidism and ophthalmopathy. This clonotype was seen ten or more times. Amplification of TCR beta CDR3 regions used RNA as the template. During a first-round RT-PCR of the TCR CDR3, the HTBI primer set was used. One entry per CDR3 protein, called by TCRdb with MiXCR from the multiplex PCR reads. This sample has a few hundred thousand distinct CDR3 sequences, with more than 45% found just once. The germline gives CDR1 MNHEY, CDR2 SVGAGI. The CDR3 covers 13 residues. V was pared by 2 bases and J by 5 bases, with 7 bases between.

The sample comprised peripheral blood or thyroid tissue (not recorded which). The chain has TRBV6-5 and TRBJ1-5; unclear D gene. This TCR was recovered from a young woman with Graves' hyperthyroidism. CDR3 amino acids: CASSYGRDQPQHF. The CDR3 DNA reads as TGTGCCAGCAGTTACGGGAGAGATCAGCCCCAGCATTTT.